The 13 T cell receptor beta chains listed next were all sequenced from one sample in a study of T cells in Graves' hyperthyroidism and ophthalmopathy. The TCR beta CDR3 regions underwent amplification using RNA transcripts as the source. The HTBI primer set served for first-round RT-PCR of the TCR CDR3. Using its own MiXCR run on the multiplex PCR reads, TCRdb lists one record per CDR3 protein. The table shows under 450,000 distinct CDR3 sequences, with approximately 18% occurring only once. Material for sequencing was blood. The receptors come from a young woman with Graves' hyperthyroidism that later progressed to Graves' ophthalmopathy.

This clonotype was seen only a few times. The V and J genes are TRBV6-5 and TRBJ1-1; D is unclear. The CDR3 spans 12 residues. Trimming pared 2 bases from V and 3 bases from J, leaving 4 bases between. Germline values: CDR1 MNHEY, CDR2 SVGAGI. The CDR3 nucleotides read TGTGCCAGCAGTTACGAAGACACTGAAGCTTTCTTT. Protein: CASSYEDTEAFF.

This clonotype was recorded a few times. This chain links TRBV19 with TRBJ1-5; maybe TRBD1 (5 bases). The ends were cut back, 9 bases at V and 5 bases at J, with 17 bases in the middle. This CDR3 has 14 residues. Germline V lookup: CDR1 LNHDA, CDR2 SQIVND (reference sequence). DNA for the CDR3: TGTGCCAGCTCAACAGGTTCGGGATATCAGCCCCAGCATTTT. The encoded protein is CASSTGSGYQPQHF.

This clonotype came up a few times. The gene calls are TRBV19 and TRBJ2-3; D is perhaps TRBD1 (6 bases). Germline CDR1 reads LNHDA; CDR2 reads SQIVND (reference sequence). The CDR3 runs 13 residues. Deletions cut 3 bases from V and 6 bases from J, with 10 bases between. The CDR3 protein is CASSMGAQDTQYF. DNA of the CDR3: TGTGCCAGTAGTATGGGGGCGCAGGATACGCAGTATTTT.

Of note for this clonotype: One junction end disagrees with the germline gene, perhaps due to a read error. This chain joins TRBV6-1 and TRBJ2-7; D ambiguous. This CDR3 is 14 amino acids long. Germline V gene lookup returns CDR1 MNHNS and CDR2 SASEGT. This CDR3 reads CASTDHGDFYEQYF. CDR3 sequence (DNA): TGCGCCAGCACGGATCACGGAGACTTCTACGAGCAGTACTTC.

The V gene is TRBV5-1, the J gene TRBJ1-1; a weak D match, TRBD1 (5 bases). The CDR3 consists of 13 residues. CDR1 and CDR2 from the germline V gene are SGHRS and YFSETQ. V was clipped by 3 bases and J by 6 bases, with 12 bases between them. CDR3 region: CASSSGSQAEAFF. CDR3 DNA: TGCGCCAGCAGCTCCGGTTCACAGGCTGAAGCTTTCTTT.

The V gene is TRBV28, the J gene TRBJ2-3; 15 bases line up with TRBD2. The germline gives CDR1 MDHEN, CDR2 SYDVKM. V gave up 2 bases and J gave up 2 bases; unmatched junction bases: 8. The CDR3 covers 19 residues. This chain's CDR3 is CASSLALGLAGGLTDTQYF. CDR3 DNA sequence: TGTGCCAGCAGTTTAGCTCTGGGACTAGCGGGAGGACTCACAGATACGCAGTATTTT. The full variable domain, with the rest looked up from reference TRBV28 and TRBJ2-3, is DVKVTQSSRYLVKRTGEKVFLECVQDMDHENMFWYRQDPGLGLRLIYFSYDVKMKEKGDIPEGYSVSREKKERFSLILESASTNQTSMYLCASSLALGLAGGLTDTQYFGPGTRLTVL.

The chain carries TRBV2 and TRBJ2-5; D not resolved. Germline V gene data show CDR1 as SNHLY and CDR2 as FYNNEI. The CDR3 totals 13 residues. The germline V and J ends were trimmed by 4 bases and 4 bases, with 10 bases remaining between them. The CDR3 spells CASSVLTPETQYF. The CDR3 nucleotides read TGTGCCAGCAGTGTACTGACCCCAGAGACCCAGTACTTC.

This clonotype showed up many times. Written as DNA, the CDR3 is TGTGCCAGCAGCTCCTTACTCGACTCCTACGAGCAGTACTTC. Amino acids: CASSSLLDSYEQYF. The chain employs TRBV7-9 and TRBJ2-7; D is unclear. Germline assignment: CDR1 SEHNR and CDR2 FQNEAQ (reference sequence). The CDR3 runs 14 residues. Trimming shortened V by 4 bases and J by 0 bases, and 10 bases separated the two germline ends.

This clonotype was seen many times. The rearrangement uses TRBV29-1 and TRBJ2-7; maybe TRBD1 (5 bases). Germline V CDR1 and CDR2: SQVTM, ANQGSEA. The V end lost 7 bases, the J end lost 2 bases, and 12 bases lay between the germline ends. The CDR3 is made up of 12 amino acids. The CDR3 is CSDPRGPYEQYF. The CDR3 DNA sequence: TGCAGCGACCCAAGGGGTCCCTACGAGCAGTACTTC.

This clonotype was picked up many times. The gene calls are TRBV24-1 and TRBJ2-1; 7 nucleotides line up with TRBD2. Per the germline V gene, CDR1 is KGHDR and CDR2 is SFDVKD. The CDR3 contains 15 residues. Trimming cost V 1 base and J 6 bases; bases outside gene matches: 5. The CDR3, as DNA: TGTGCCACCAGTGATTTAAGCGGGAAATTCAATGAGCAGTTCTTC. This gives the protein CATSDLSGKFNEQFF.

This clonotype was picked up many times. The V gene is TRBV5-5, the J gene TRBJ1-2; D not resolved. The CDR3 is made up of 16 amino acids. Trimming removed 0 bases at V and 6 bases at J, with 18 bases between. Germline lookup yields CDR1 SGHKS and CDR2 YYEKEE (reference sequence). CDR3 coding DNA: TGTGCCAGCAGCTTGGATGGCCTACCCCCCGACGATGGCTACACCTTC. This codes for CASSLDGLPPDDGYTF.

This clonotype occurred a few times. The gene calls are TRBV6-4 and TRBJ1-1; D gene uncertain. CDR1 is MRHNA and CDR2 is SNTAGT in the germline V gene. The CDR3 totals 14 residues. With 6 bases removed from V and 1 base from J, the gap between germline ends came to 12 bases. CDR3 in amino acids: CASSPSWENTEAFF. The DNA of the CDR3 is TGTGCCAGCAGCCCGTCATGGGAGAACACTGAAGCTTTCTTT.

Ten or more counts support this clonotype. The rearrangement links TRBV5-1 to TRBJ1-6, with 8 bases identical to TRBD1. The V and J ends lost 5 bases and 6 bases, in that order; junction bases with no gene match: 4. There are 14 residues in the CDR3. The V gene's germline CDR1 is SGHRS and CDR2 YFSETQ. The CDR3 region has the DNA TGCGCCAGCAGGACAGGGGCCGGTAATTCACCCCTCCACTTT. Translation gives CASRTGAGNSPLHF.